This TCR beta chain was documented in a study of beta chain features in type 1 diabetes. Broader study findings: A cDNA-based sequencing approach could over-represent cells with high TCR expression. TCRB CDR3s from Type 1 diabetes patients were moderately but significantly shorter in all four CD4+ subsets. Researchers caution that PCR might favor shorter templates, equally among patients and controls. Naive, central memory and Treg TCRB repertoires appeared more alike in patients than in healthy donors.

The V gene's germline CDR1 is MDHEN and CDR2 SYDVKM. The CDR3 is 13 residues long. Trimming took off 2 bases at V and 2 bases at J, with 6 bases between the two ends. All of the isolated RNA was reverse transcribed, so expressed TCRB transcripts were sequenced. Assay: immunoSEQ multiplex PCR; the TCRdb copy retains only in-frame clones and omits some. The top ten hold approximately 0.081% of the sample, which has 230,000 or so clones, about a sixth seen once. This clone was counted a single time. The antigen is undetermined. J is TRBJ1-2 and V is TRBV28; weak D call: TRBD1 (5 bases). This receptor was obtained from a man younger than 45 with type 1 diabetes. What was sequenced was naive CD4+ T cells from blood. CDR3 sequence: CASSLEGNYGYTF. In DNA, the CDR3 is TGTGCCAGCAGTTTAGAGGGGAACTATGGCTACACCTTC.